This T cell receptor beta chain derives from a study of blood T cell repertoires in COVID-19. Produced via immunoSEQ multiplex PCR; TCRdb's table is partial and in-frame only. This repertoire shows 250,000 or so clones, roughly 87% found once; its top ten account for 2.5% to 3%. Germline CDR1 reads SGDLS; CDR2 reads YYNGEE. The CDR3 has 13 residues. Trimming removed 4 bases from V and 7 bases from J; junction bases left unmatched: 5. This TCR was sampled from a woman aged 30 to 39 with acute COVID-19. J is TRBJ2-1 and V is TRBV9, with TRBD2 identical over 7 bases. Sequenced sample: PBMCs or T cells enriched from blood (not recorded which). CDR3 sequence: CASSLWGGNEQFF. CDR3 DNA: TGTGCCAGCAGCTTGTGGGGGGGAAATGAGCAGTTCTTC.